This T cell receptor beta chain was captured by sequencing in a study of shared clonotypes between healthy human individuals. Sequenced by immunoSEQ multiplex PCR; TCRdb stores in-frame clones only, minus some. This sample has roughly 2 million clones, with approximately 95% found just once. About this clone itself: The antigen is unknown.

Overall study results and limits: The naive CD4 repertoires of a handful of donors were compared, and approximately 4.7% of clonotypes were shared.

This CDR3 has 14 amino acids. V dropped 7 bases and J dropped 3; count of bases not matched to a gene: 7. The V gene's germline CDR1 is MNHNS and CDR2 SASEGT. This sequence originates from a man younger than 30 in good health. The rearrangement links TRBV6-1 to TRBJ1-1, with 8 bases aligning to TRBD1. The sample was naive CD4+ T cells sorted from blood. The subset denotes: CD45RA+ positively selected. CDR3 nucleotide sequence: TGTGCCAGCACCCGGACAGGGTCGGACACTGAAGCTTTCTTT. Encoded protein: CASTRTGSDTEAFF.